This T cell receptor beta chain was found in a study of glioma-infiltrating T cells. TCR alpha and beta CDR3 regions were amplified from RNA using iRepertoire nested multiplex PCR. Input was roughly 95-400 ng of tissue mRNA or PBMC total RNA. TCRdb reprocessed the multiplex PCR reads with MiXCR, giving one entry per CDR3 protein. The sample consists of roughly 200,000 distinct CDR3 sequences, around 40% of them appearing once. Regarding this clonotype: No antigen is known for it. Just one base apart from a much larger clone, this may be a read error.

CDR3 size: 14 residues. The germline V gene has CDR1 DFQATT and CDR2 SNEGSKA (reference sequence). With V trimmed by 0 bases and J by 6 bases, 2 bases remained unmatched. Study-wide results and caveats: CDR3 overlap between tissue and blood was very small. Above-expected tissue-blood divergence occurred in all gliomas, most in low-grade ones.

The source of this sequence is a human donor with low-grade glioma or glioblastoma, undergoing nonglioma brain surgery, or in good health (not recorded which). The rearrangement joins TRBV20-1 to TRBJ2-3; 11 bases are shared with TRBD2. Sequenced input: glioma tissue, nonneoplastic brain tissue, or PBMCs (not recorded which). The CDR3 loop is CSARELAGGDTQYF. As DNA, the CDR3 is TGCAGTGCTAGAGAGCTAGCGGGAGGTGATACGCAGTATTTT.